This entry lists 9 T cell receptor beta chains sequenced from one sample in a study of blood T cell repertoires in COVID-19. TCRdb's copy holds only in-frame clones and misses some; the assay was immunoSEQ multiplex PCR. This table has some 150,000 clones, approximately 85% appearing once. Sequencing was done on a sample of peripheral blood. Every receptor here comes from a woman aged 55-75 years with COVID-19, enrolled during active disease.

V usage is TRBV6-6 and J usage is TRBJ2-2, with 8 bases that match TRBD2. Germline assignment: CDR1 MNHNY and CDR2 SVGAGI (reference sequence). The V segment lost 2 bases and the J segment 5 bases; nucleotides outside the gene matches: 4. The CDR3 contains 15 residues. This CDR3 reads CASSYNRGGTGELFF. The DNA for the CDR3 is TGTGCCAGCAGTTACAACCGGGGGGGAACCGGGGAGCTGTTTTTT.

This sequence joins TRBV5-1 and TRBJ1-6; no clear D gene. Trimming removed 3 bases from V and 0 bases from J, with 4 bases in between. This CDR3 is 14 amino acids long. Looked up from germline, CDR1 is SGHRS and CDR2 is YFSETQ. CDR3 nucleotide sequence: TGCGCCAGCAGCTCGAGCTCCTATAATTCACCCCTCCACTTT. It encodes CASSSSSYNSPLHF.

The CDR3 sequence: CASSFGQGSYEQYF. CDR3 sequence (DNA): TGTGCCAGCAGCTTTGGGCAGGGTTCTTACGAGCAGTACTTC. The genes are TRBV7-9 and TRBJ2-7, with a weak D call TRBD1 (5 bases). The ends were cut back, 3 bases at V and 4 bases at J, with 13 bases in the middle. Germline-derived CDR1 and CDR2 are SEHNR and FQNEAQ (reference sequence). This CDR3 contains 14 residues.

V and J are TRBV5-4 and TRBJ1-2, with a possible D match to TRBD1 (5 bases). Germline values: CDR1 SGHNT, CDR2 YYREEE (reference sequence). V was pared by 0 bases and J by 2 bases, with 14 bases between. The CDR3 spans 16 residues. CDR3 sequence (DNA): TGTGCCAGCAGCTTGGGCGGATCAGGGAACAACTATGGCTACACCTTC. Translated, it gives CASSLGGSGNNYGYTF. Filled out from reference TRBV5-4 and TRBJ1-2, the complete variable domain reads ETGVTQSPTHLIKTRGQQVTLRCSSQSGHNTVSWYQQALGQGPQFIFQYYREEENGRGNFPPRFSGLQFPNYSSELNVNALELDDSALYLCASSLGGSGNNYGYTFGSGTRLTVV.

The J gene is TRBJ2-1, the V gene TRBV30, with D possibly matching TRBD2 (5 bases). Germline CDR1 and CDR2: GTSNPN and SVGIG (reference sequence). The CDR3 is 15 residues long. Trimming removed 2 bases from V and 1 base from J, with 12 bases in between. The CDR3 loop is CAWSFGVVSYNEQFF. The CDR3 coding sequence is TGTGCCTGGAGTTTCGGGGTCGTTTCCTACAATGAGCAGTTCTTC.

V usage is TRBV11-2 and J usage is TRBJ2-7, with D perhaps matching TRBD2 (6 bases). Germline CDR1 is SGHAT and CDR2 is FQNNGV. The CDR3 is made up of 13 amino acids. Deletions cut 6 bases from V and 3 bases from J, with 12 bases between. The CDR3 region is CASSSTGGYEQYF. Written as DNA, the CDR3 is TGTGCCAGCAGTTCAACCGGGGGCTACGAGCAGTACTTC.

Written as DNA, the CDR3 is TGCGCCAGCAGCCAAGGACAGGGGATGGAGCCCCAGCATTTT. Amino acids: CASSQGQGMEPQHF. The genes are TRBV4-3 and TRBJ1-5, with TRBD1 matching 8 bases. V dropped 1 base and J dropped 8; count of bases not matched to a gene: 4. This CDR3 region has 14 residues. CDR1 is LGHNA, CDR2 YSLEER, per germline.

The sample holds one count of this clone. The V and J genes are TRBV7-9 and TRBJ2-6; 7 positions agree with TRBD1. This CDR3 is built from 18 residues. Germline V gene lookup returns CDR1 SEHNR and CDR2 FQNEAQ (reference sequence). Trimming cost V 5 bases and J 0 bases; bases outside gene matches: 10. Written as DNA, the CDR3 is TGTGCCAGCAGCCCAACCGGGACAGCCTTCTCTGGGGCCAACGTCCTGACTTTC. Translating it yields CASSPTGTAFSGANVLTF.

The V and J genes are TRBV24-1 and TRBJ1-5; no firm D call. V shed 4 bases and J shed 6 bases, with 15 bases lying between them. The CDR3 runs to 15 residues. Germline V CDR1 and CDR2: KGHDR, SFDVKD. The CDR3 region is CATSEGAFAGQPQHF. In DNA form, the CDR3 reads TGTGCCACCAGTGAGGGCGCATTTGCAGGTCAGCCCCAGCATTTT.